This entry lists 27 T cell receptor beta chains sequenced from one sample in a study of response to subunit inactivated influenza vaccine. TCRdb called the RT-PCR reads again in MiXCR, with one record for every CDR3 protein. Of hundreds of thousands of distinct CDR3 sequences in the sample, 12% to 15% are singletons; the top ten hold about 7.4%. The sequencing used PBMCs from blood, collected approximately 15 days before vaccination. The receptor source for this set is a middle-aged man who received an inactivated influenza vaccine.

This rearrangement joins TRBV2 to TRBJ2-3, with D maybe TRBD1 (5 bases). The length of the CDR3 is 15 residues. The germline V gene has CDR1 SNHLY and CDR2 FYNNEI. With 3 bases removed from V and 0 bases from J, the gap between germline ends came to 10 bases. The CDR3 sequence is CASSEGPVSTDTQYF. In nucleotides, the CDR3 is TGTGCCAGCAGTGAGGGGCCAGTCAGCACAGATACGCAGTATTTT.

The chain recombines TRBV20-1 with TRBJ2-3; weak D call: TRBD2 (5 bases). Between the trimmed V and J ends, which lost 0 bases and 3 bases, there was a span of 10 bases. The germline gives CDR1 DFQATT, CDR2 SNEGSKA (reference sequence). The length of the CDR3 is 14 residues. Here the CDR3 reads CSARDGLATDTQYF. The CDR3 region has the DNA TGCAGTGCTAGAGATGGGTTAGCGACAGATACGCAGTATTTT.

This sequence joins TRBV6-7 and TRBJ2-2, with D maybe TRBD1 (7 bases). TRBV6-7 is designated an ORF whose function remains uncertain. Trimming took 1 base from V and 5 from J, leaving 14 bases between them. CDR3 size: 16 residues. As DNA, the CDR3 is TGTGCCAGCAGTTACTTCGAGACAGGGAGGACCGGGGAGCTGTTTTTT. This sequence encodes CASSYFETGRTGELFF.

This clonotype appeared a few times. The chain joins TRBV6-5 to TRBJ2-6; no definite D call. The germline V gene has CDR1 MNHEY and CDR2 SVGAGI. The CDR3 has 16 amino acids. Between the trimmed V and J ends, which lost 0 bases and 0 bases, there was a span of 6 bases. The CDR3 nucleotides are TGTGCCAGCAGTTACTCGGTCCTCTCTGGGGCCAACGTCCTGACTTTC. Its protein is CASSYSVLSGANVLTF.

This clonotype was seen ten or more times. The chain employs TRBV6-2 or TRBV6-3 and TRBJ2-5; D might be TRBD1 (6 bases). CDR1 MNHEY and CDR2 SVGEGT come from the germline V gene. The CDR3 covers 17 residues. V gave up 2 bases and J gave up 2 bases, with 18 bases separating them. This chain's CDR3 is CASSYRYDRPSQETQYF. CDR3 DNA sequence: TGTGCCAGCAGTTACCGATACGACAGGCCGTCGCAAGAGACCCAGTACTTC.

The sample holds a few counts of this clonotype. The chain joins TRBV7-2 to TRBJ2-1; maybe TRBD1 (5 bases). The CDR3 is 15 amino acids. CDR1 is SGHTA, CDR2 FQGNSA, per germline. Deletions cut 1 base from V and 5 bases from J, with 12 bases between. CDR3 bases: TGTGCCAGCAGCTTAGGGGGCAGGGTAGACAATGAGCAGTTCTTC. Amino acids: CASSLGGRVDNEQFF.

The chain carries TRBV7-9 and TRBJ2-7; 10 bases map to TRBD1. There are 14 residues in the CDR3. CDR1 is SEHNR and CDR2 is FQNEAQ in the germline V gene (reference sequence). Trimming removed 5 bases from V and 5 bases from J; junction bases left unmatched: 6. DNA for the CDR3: TGTGCCAGCAGCCGGGGACAGGGGCAAGACGAGCAGTACTTC. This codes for CASSRGQGQDEQYF.

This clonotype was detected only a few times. CDR3: CASSLGVTQETQYF. The CDR3 DNA follows: TGCGCCAGCAGCTTGGGGGTTACCCAAGAGACCCAGTACTTC. The chain has TRBV5-1 and TRBJ2-5; D is ambiguous. The CDR3 contains 14 residues. Trimming took 0 bases from V and 1 from J, leaving 7 bases between them. CDR1 is SGHRS, CDR2 YFSETQ, per germline.

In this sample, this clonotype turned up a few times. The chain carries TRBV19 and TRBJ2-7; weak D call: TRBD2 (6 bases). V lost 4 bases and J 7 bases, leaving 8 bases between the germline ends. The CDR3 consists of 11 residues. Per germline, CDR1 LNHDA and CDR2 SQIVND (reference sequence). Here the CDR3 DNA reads TGTGCCAGTAGTAACCGGGAGGAGCAGTACTTC. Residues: CASSNREEQYF.

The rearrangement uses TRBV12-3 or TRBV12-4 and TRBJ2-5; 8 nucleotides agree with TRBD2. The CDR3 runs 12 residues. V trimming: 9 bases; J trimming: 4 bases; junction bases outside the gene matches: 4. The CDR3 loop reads CASTSGGETQYF. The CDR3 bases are TGTGCCAGTACTAGCGGCGGAGAGACCCAGTACTTC.

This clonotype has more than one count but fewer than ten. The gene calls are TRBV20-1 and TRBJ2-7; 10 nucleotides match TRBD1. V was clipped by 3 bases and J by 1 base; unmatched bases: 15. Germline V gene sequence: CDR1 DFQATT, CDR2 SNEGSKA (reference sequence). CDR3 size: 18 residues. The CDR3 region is CSARPPGGDRGLSYEQYF. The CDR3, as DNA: TGCAGTGCTAGGCCCCCAGGGGGGGACAGGGGCTTATCCTACGAGCAGTACTTC.

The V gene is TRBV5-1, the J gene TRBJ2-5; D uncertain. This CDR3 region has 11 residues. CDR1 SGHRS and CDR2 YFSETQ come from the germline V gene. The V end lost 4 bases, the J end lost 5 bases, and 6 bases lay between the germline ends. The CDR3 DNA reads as TGCGCCAGCAGCCGTCATGAGACCCAGTACTTC. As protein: CASSRHETQYF.

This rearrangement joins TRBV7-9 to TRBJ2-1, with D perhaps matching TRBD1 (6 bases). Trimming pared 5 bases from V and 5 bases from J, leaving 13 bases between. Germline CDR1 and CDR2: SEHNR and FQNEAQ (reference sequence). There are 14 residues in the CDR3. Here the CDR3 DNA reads TGTGCCAGCAGCCGTACAGGGACCAACAATGAGCAGTTCTTC. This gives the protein CASSRTGTNNEQFF.

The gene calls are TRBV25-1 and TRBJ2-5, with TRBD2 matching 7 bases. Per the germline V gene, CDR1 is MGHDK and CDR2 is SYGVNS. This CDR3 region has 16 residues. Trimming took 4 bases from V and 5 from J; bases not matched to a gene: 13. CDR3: CASSGHRRGFVETQYF. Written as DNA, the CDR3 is TGTGCCAGCAGTGGCCACCGGCGGGGGTTCGTCGAGACCCAGTACTTC.

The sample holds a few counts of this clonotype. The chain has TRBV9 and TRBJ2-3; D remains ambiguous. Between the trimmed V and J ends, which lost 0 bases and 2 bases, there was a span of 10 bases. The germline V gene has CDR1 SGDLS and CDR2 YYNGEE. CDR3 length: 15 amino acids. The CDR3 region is CASSVASTSTDTQYF. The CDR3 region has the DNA TGTGCCAGCAGCGTAGCCTCGACTTCCACAGATACGCAGTATTTT.

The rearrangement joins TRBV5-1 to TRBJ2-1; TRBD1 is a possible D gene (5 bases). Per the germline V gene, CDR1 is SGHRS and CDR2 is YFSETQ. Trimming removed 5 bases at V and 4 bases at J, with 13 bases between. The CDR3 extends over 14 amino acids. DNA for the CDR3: TGCGCCAGCAGGAATTCAGGGAAATACAATGAGCAGTTCTTC. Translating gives CASRNSGKYNEQFF.

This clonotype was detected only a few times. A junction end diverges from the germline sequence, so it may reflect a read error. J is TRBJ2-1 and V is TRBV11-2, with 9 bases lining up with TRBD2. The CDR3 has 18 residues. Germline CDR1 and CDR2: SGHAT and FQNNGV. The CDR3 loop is CASTLLSSGVDSYNEQFF. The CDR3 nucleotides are TGTGCCAGCACCTTACTATCTAGCGGGGTCGACTCCTACAATGAGCAGTTCTTC. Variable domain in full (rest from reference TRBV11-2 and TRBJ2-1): EAGVAQSPRYKIIEKRQSVAFWCNPISGHATLYWYQQILGQGPKLLIQFQNNGVVDDSQLPKDRFSAERLKGVDSTLKIQPAKLEDSAVYLCASTLLSSGVDSYNEQFFGPGTRLTVL.

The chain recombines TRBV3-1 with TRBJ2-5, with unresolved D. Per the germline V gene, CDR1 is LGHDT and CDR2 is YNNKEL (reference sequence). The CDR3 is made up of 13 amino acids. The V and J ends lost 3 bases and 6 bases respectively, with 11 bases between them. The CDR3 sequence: CASSHASTQTQYF. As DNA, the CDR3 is TGTGCCAGCAGCCACGCCTCCACCCAGACCCAGTACTTC.

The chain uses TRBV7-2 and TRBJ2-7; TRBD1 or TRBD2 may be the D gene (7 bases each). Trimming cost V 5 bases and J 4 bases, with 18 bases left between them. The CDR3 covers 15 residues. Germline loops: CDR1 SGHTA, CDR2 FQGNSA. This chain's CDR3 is CASSDRSRGGYEQYF. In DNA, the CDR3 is TGTGCCAGCAGCGATAGGAGCAGGGGGGGGTACGAGCAGTACTTC.

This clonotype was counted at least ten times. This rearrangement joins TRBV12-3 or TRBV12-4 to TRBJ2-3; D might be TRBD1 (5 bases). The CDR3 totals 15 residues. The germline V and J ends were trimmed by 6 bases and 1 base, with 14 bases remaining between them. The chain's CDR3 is CASSPGQGGTDTQYF. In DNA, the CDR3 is TGTGCCAGCAGCCCCGGACAAGGGGGCACAGATACGCAGTATTTT.

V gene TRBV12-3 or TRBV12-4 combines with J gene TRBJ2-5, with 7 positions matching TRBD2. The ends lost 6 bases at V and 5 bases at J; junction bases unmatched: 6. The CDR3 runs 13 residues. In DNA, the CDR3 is TGTGCCAGCAGCCCGACTAGCCGGGAGACCCAGTACTTC. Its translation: CASSPTSRETQYF.

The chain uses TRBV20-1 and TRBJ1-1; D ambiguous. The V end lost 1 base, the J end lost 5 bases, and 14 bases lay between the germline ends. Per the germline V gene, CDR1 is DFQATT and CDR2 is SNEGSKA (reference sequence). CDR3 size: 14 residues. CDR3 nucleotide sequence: TGCAGTGCTAGAGGGACCGGTCGGAAGACTGAAGCTTTCTTT. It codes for CSARGTGRKTEAFF.

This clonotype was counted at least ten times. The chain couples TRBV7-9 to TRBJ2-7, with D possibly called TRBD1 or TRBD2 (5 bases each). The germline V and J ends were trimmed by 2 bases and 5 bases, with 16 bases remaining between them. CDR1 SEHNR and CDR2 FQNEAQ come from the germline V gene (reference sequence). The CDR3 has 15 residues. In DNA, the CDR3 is TGTGCCAGCAGCTTACACAGAGGGGCTGGAAACGAGCAGTACTTC. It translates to CASSLHRGAGNEQYF.

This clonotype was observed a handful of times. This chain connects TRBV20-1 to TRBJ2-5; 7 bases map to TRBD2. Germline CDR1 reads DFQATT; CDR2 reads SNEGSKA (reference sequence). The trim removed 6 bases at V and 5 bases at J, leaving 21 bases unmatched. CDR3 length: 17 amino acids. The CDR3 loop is CSARAPFWEGTSETQYF. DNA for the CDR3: TGCAGTGCCCGAGCCCCTTTTTGGGAGGGCACGTCGGAGACCCAGTACTTC.

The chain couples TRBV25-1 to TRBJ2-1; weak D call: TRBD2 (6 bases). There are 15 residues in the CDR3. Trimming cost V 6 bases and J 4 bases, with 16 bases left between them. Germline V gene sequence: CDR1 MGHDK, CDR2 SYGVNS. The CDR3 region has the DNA TGTGCCAGCAGCCCGACGGCGGGGATATACAATGAGCAGTTCTTC. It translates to CASSPTAGIYNEQFF. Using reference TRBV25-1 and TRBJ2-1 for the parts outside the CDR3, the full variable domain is EADIYQTPRYLVIGTGKKITLECSQTMGHDKMYWYQQDPGMELHLIHYSYGVNSTEKGDLSSESTVSRIRTEHFPLTLESARPSHTSQYLCASSPTAGIYNEQFFGPGTRLTVL.

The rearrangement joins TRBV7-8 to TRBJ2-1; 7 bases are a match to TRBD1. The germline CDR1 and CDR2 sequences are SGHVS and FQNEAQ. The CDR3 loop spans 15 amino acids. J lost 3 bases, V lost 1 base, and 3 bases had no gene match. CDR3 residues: CASSLVGTDYNEQFF. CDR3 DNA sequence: TGTGCCAGCAGCTTAGTAGGGACAGACTACAATGAGCAGTTCTTC.

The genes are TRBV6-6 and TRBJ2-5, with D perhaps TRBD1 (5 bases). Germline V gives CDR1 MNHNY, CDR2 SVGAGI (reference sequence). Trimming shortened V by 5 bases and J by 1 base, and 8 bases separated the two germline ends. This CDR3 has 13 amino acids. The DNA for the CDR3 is TGTGCCAGCAGTACAGGCCCCCAAGAGACCCAGTACTTC. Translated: CASSTGPQETQYF.